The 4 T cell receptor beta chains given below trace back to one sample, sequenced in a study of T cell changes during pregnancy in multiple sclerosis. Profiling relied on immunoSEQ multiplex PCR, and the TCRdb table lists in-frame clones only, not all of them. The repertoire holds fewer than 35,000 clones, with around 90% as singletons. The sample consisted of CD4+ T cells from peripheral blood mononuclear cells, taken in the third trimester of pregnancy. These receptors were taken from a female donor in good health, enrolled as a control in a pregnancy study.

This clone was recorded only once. As DNA, the CDR3 is TGTGCCAGCAGTCAACAGGGGGCAAATCTAAACACCATATATTTT. Its translation is CASSQQGANLNTIYF. The V call is TRBV2, the J call TRBJ1-3, with TRBD1 matching 9 bases. The CDR3 extends over 15 amino acids. The germline CDR1 and CDR2 sequences are SNHLY and FYNNEI. Losses at the gene ends were 5 bases for V and 6 bases for J; bases not matched to a gene: 8.

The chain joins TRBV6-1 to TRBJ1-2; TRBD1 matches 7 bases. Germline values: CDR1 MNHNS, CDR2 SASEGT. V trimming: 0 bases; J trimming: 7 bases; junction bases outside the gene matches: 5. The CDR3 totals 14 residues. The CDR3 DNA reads TGTGCCAGCAGTGAAGCTTCAGGGGGTTTTGGCTACACCTTC. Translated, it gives CASSEASGGFGYTF.

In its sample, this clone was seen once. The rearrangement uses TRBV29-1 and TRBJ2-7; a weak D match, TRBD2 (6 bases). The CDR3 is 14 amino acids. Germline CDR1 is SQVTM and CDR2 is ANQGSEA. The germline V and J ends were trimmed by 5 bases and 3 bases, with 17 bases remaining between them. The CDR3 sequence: CSVFRGFPLYEQYF. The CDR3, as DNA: TGCAGCGTTTTCCGGGGGTTCCCTCTCTACGAGCAGTACTTC.

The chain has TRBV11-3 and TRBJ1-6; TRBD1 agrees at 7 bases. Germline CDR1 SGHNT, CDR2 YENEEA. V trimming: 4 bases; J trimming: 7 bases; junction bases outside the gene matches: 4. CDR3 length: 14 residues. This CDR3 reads CASSSTGENSPLHF. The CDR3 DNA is TGTGCCAGCAGCTCAACAGGGGAAAATTCACCCCTCCACTTT.